The 7 T cell receptor beta chains listed next were all sequenced from one sample in a study of post-analysis software for immune sequencing data. Whole-study findings and limits: A handful of TRBV segments were significantly more frequent in patients than in controls. TRBV5-6, TRBV5-1 and TRBV20-1 were among these segments.

The antigens these receptors bind are not known. The TCR beta cDNA libraries carried unique molecular identifiers. TCRdb fed the PCR reads into MiXCR, producing one record per CDR3 protein. This table holds about 620,000 distinct CDR3 sequences, roughly two fifths found once. Sequenced material: blood. Every receptor here comes from a girl aged 5-17 years with multiple sclerosis.

This clonotype has more than one count but fewer than ten. The V gene is TRBV2, the J gene TRBJ2-7; D is unclear. The CDR3 runs 14 residues. The germline V gene has CDR1 SNHLY and CDR2 FYNNEI. Trimming took off 7 bases at V and 0 bases at J, with 13 bases between the two ends. The CDR3 reads CASKTEYLSYEQYF. The CDR3 nucleotides read TGTGCCAGCAAGACCGAATACCTCTCCTACGAGCAGTACTTC.

This clonotype was found a few times. The genes are TRBV5-1 and TRBJ2-1, with a weak D call TRBD2 (6 bases). Between the trimmed V and J ends, which lost 0 bases and 4 bases, there was a span of 11 bases. Looked up from germline, CDR1 is SGHRS and CDR2 is YFSETQ. The CDR3 length is 15 residues. The CDR3 nucleotides are TGCGCCAGCAGCTTGGGCGGGGAAGGGTACAATGAGCAGTTCTTC. Translation: CASSLGGEGYNEQFF.

This chain connects TRBV4-1 to TRBJ2-4; 9 bases match TRBD2. The end of the DNA aligns better with TRBJ2-7, so the J call may be wrong. The CDR3 is 15 residues long. Per germline, CDR1 MGHRA and CDR2 YSYEKL. The CDR3 sequence is CASSQGLAGKYEQYF. CDR3 sequence (DNA): TGCGCCAGCAGCCAAGGGCTAGCGGGGAAATACGAGCAGTACTTC.

The chain recombines TRBV5-1 with TRBJ1-6; 8 bases align to TRBD1. V lost 1 base, J lost 8 bases, and 5 bases stayed unmatched. The length of the CDR3 is 15 residues. Germline V gene data show CDR1 as SGHRS and CDR2 as YFSETQ. CDR3 DNA: TGCGCCAGCAGCTTGATAGGACAGGGAGATTCACCCCTCCACTTT. Residues: CASSLIGQGDSPLHF.

This clonotype was found a few times. The rearrangement joins TRBV5-1 to TRBJ2-7, with 10 bases aligning to TRBD1. The J segment lost 2 bases and the V segment lost 4 bases, leaving 6 bases of the junction unmatched. Per germline, CDR1 SGHRS and CDR2 YFSETQ. The CDR3 covers 15 residues. CDR3 sequence (DNA): TGCGCCAGCAGCCTCCTCGGACAGGGGGCCTACGAGCAGTACTTC. Its protein product is CASSLLGQGAYEQYF.

V usage is TRBV2 and J usage is TRBJ2-7; D call uncertain. CDR3 size: 12 residues. V lost 7 bases, J lost 0 bases, and 7 bases lay in between. CDR1 SNHLY and CDR2 FYNNEI come from the germline V gene. The CDR3 DNA sequence: TGTGCCAGCAAGACGGACTCCTACGAGCAGTACTTC. It yields the protein CASKTDSYEQYF.

This clonotype has only one observation. The genes are TRBV10-3 and TRBJ1-1, with TRBD1 matching 8 bases. Per the germline V gene, CDR1 is ENHRY and CDR2 is SYGVKD. This CDR3 region has 17 residues. V was pared by 6 bases and J by 1 base, with 13 bases of the junction left unmatched. The CDR3 DNA is TGTGCCATCAGCAGCCTTAGTGGACAGGGATGGAACACTGAAGCTTTCTTT. Its protein is CAISSLSGQGWNTEAFF.